The 18 T cell receptor beta chains listed next were all sequenced from one sample in a study of human T cells and chemical hapten exposure (TCRdb year 2021). Library creation used RACE. Instrument used: NextSeq 500. TCRdb took the public reads, trimmed them with fastp at Q25, ran MiXCR for clone calling and kept in-frame beta chains. All rows with the same CDR3 protein become a single entry with the most common DNA and genes. Here the sample has approximately 77,000 distinct CDR3 sequences; 12% to 15% occur a single time. About 4.9% of the sample lies in the top ten. The time point label of this sample denotes: pre-sensitization, week 0. Taken with the paper, the label for treatment or condition translates to: therapeutic diphenylcyclopropenone sensitization with weekly scalp DPC. Sequences were derived from whole blood, sampled in connection with sensitization to the hapten diphenylcyclopropenone (DPC). The source of these receptors is a woman aged 45-60 years with alopecia areata. Some clones in this sample may be carry-over from other donors' samples.

This clonotype was picked up a small number of times. V and J are TRBV7-2 and TRBJ2-5, with a possible D match to TRBD2 (5 bases). Per the germline V gene, CDR1 is SGHTA and CDR2 is FQGNSA. This CDR3 contains 18 residues. Deletions cut 4 bases from V and 5 bases from J, with 26 bases between. CDR3 coding DNA: TGTGCCAGCAGCTCAGGAGCGCGGACTCAAGGCGGAGGCGAGACCCAGTACTTC. It specifies CASSSGARTQGGGETQYF.

This clonotype was counted a few times. The chain joins TRBV7-6 to TRBJ2-7; tentatively, D is TRBD2 (5 bases). Trimming pared 8 bases from V and 2 bases from J, leaving 13 bases between. This CDR3 has 13 amino acids. Per germline, CDR1 SGHVS and CDR2 FNYEAQ. CDR3 bases: TGTGCCAGCGCGTTCGGGGAAACCTACGAGCAGTACTTC. Residues: CASAFGETYEQYF.

The CDR3 coding sequence is TGTGCCCGGTCGGCCCTCCGGGACGGGGAGCTGTTTTTT. Its translation: CARSALRDGELFF. This chain links TRBV7-9 with TRBJ2-2, with D maybe TRBD2 (5 bases). Germline loops: CDR1 SEHNR, CDR2 FQNEAQ (reference sequence). Trimming pared 11 bases from V and 7 bases from J, leaving 17 bases between. The CDR3 length is 13 residues.

This clonotype has just a few counts. V is TRBV5-1 and J is TRBJ2-1; 7 bases map to TRBD1. The germline CDR1 and CDR2 sequences are SGHRS and YFSETQ. The CDR3 is 15 residues long. Germline trimming cut 0 bases from V and 3 bases from J; bases unmatched to any gene: 3. CDR3 in DNA: TGCGCCAGCAGCTTGGAAGGGACAGACTACAATGAGCAGTTCTTC. Its protein product is CASSLEGTDYNEQFF. The full variable domain, its missing parts supplied by reference TRBV5-1 and TRBJ2-1, is KAGVTQTPRYLIKTRGQQVTLSCSPISGHRSVSWYQQTPGQGLQFLFEYFSETQRNKGNFPGRFSGRQFSNSRSEMNVSTLELGDSALYLCASSLEGTDYNEQFFGPGTRLTVL.

This clonotype was observed a few times. This rearrangement joins TRBV15 to TRBJ2-7, with 8 bases identical to TRBD1. The CDR3 spans 17 residues. Trimming took 3 bases from V and 3 from J; bases not matched to a gene: 13. The germline V gene has CDR1 LNHNV and CDR2 YYDKDF (reference sequence). CDR3 region: CATSSLRAGTGRYEQYF. The CDR3, as DNA: TGTGCCACCAGCAGTCTTAGAGCCGGGACAGGTCGCTACGAGCAGTACTTC.

Details on this clonotype: This could be a read error, since a much larger clone is one nucleotide away. The chain recombines TRBV7-9 with TRBJ1-6; no firm D call. V lost 2 bases to trimming and J lost 7 bases, with 15 bases between them. CDR3 size: 16 residues. Germline CDR1 and CDR2: SEHNR and FQNEAQ (reference sequence). For the CDR3, the DNA is TGTGCCAGCAGCTTATTGGTGGGTTGGGGAAATTCACCCCTCCACTTT. Its protein product is CASSLLVGWGNSPLHF.

This clonotype came up a few times. The chain joins TRBV19 to TRBJ1-6; tentative D call: TRBD1 (5 bases). The CDR3 sequence is 14 residues long. Trimming pared 5 bases from V and 8 bases from J, leaving 13 bases between. Per the germline V gene, CDR1 is LNHDA and CDR2 is SQIVND (reference sequence). The CDR3 reads CASSFRDRDSPLHF. The CDR3 nucleotides are TGTGCCAGTAGTTTCCGGGACCGTGATTCACCCCTCCACTTT.

The rearrangement uses TRBV10-2 and TRBJ2-3; D ambiguous. Germline assignment: CDR1 WSHSY and CDR2 SAAADI. The length of the CDR3 is 13 residues. Between the trimmed V and J ends, which lost 3 bases and 3 bases, there was a span of 7 bases. The CDR3 nucleotides read TGCGCCAGCAGTGACTTGTTGACAGATACGCAGTATTTT. This translates into CASSDLLTDTQYF.

The chain carries TRBV25-1 and TRBJ2-5; weak D call: TRBD2 (5 bases). The CDR3 extends over 16 amino acids. Germline V gene lookup returns CDR1 MGHDK and CDR2 SYGVNS. The ends were cut back, 4 bases at V and 2 bases at J, with 17 bases in the middle. Here the CDR3 DNA reads TGTGCCAGCAGTGTTTACGGGATCCCGAATCAAGAGACCCAGTACTTC. Residues: CASSVYGIPNQETQYF. Using reference TRBV25-1 and TRBJ2-5 for the parts outside the CDR3, the full variable domain is EADIYQTPRYLVIGTGKKITLECSQTMGHDKMYWYQQDPGMELHLIHYSYGVNSTEKGDLSSESTVSRIRTEHFPLTLESARPSHTSQYLCASSVYGIPNQETQYFGPGTRLLVL.

This clonotype came up a few times. This chain uses TRBV20-1 with TRBJ2-3; D is unresolved. Germline V gene data show CDR1 as DFQATT and CDR2 as SNEGSKA (reference sequence). Trimming left V 3 bases short and J 6 bases short, with 10 bases between. This CDR3 region has 12 residues. Here the CDR3 DNA reads TGCAGTGCTAGTTGGGCCAGGGATACGCAGTATTTT. It specifies CSASWARDTQYF.

V gene TRBV5-6 combines with J gene TRBJ2-7; TRBD1 or TRBD2 may be the D gene (5 bases each). Germline CDR1 is SGHDT and CDR2 is YYEEEE. The V end lost 5 bases, the J end lost 2 bases, and 14 bases lay between the germline ends. CDR3 length: 14 residues. CDR3 sequence: CASSSLQGPYEQYF. The CDR3 DNA is TGTGCCAGCAGTTCGCTTCAGGGACCCTACGAGCAGTACTTC.

This clonotype was seen a handful of times. The V and J genes are TRBV14 and TRBJ1-1; D gene uncertain. The germline V gene encodes CDR1 SGHDN and CDR2 FVKESK. V was trimmed by 4 bases and J by 3 bases, leaving 9 bases between them. The CDR3 contains 13 residues. The CDR3 DNA reads as TGTGCCAGCAGCCCAGGTGTGTACACTGAAGCTTTCTTT. It translates to CASSPGVYTEAFF. The full variable domain, with the rest looked up from reference TRBV14 and TRBJ1-1, is EAGVTQFPSHSVIEKGQTVTLRCDPISGHDNLYWYRRVMGKEIKFLLHFVKESKQDESGMPNNRFLAERTGGTYSTLKVQPAELEDSGVYFCASSPGVYTEAFFGQGTRLTVV.

This sequence joins TRBV20-1 and TRBJ1-6; the D gene is possibly TRBD1 (6 bases). Trimming shortened V by 6 bases and J by 10 bases, and 16 bases separated the two germline ends. CDR3 length: 13 residues. Germline-derived CDR1 and CDR2 are DFQATT and SNEGSKA (reference sequence). The chain's CDR3 is CSAVRGAQSPLHF. The CDR3 DNA sequence: TGCAGTGCAGTTCGGGGGGCACAATCACCCCTCCACTTT.

The rearrangement uses TRBV24-1 and TRBJ2-1, with TRBD2 matching over 15 bases. With V trimmed by 9 bases and J by 7 bases, 3 bases remained unmatched. The germline V gene has CDR1 KGHDR and CDR2 SFDVKD. The CDR3 runs 14 residues. CDR3 sequence: CATSGTSGRNEQFF. CDR3 DNA sequence: TGTGCCACCTCCGGGACTAGCGGGAGGAATGAGCAGTTCTTC.

This clonotype showed up many times. DNA for the CDR3: TGTGCCAGCTGGGCGGTCACCCCCCCAAACACTGAAGCTTTCTTT. It yields the protein CASWAVTPPNTEAFF. J is TRBJ1-1 and V is TRBV6-5; unclear D gene. V gave up 8 bases and J gave up 2 bases, with 18 bases separating them. The CDR3 runs to 15 residues. The germline gives CDR1 MNHEY, CDR2 SVGAGI.

J is TRBJ2-1 and V is TRBV7-9; 8 nucleotides agree with TRBD2. There are 16 residues in the CDR3. J lost 4 bases, V lost 0 bases, and 5 bases had no gene match. Germline assignment: CDR1 SEHNR and CDR2 FQNEAQ (reference sequence). The CDR3: CASSLARAGGYNEQFF. DNA for the CDR3: TGTGCCAGCAGCTTAGCACGGGCGGGAGGATACAATGAGCAGTTCTTC. Based on the CDR3 plus reference TRBV7-9 and TRBJ2-1, the full variable domain is DTGVSQNPRHKITKRGQNVTFRCDPISEHNRLYWYRQTLGQGPEFLTYFQNEAQLEKSRLLSDRFSAERPKGSFSTLEIQRTEQGDSAMYLCASSLARAGGYNEQFFGPGTRLTVL.

The rearrangement links TRBV6-1 to TRBJ1-5, with D tentatively TRBD1 (5 bases). The CDR3 spans 12 residues. Germline CDR1 is MNHNS and CDR2 is SASEGT. Deletions cut 7 bases from V and 5 bases from J, with 9 bases between. CDR3 sequence: CASKRGDQPQHF. In DNA, the CDR3 is TGTGCCAGCAAAAGGGGAGATCAGCCCCAGCATTTT.

This chain joins TRBV4-3 and TRBJ2-2, with 13 nucleotides matching TRBD2. V trimming: 3 bases; J trimming: 3 bases; junction bases outside the gene matches: 4. The CDR3 is made up of 17 amino acids. Germline V gene lookup returns CDR1 LGHNA and CDR2 YSLEER. CDR3 bases: TGCGCCAGCAGCCAGGGGACTAGCGGGATGTACACCGGGGAGCTGTTTTTT. Its protein is CASSQGTSGMYTGELFF.